What follows is one TCR beta chain and its context. Antigen unknown. Sequenced material consisted of expressed TCRB transcripts (all of the isolated RNA was reverse transcribed). Here immunoSEQ multiplex PCR was the method, and the copy in TCRdb shows in-frame clones only, minus some. The sample has more than 250,000 clones; just over 20% are singletons. This specimen comes from a study of beta chain features in type 1 diabetes. V was clipped by 4 bases and J by 7 bases, with 10 bases between them. The CDR3 is 13 residues long. CDR1 SNHLY and CDR2 FYNNEI come from the germline V gene. Study-wide findings and caveats: Across patients, naive, central memory and Treg TCRB repertoires exhibited apparently greater similarity than was observed across healthy donors. Moderate but significant shortening of TCRB CDR3s was recorded in all four CD4+ subsets from Type 1 diabetes patients. More deletions and fewer insertions at VDJ junctions were seen in type 1 diabetes patients.

Sequenced input: naive CD4+ T cells from blood. The chain combines TRBV2 with TRBJ1-4; TRBD1 is a possible D gene (6 bases). This clonotype was obtained from a woman between 35 and 50 years old with type 1 diabetes. CDR3 coding DNA: TGTGCCAGCAGTGGCAGGGGAAGTGAAAAACTGTTTTTT. Protein product: CASSGRGSEKLFF.